This T cell receptor (beta chain) was captured in a study of Tregs in tolerant kidney transplant recipients. Study-wide results and limits: The small number of patients limits these findings pending further validation. The most relevant donor-specific Treg TCRbeta repertoire apparently came from expansion with activated donor B cells. This study did not directly address biological reproducibility.

Losses at the gene ends were 4 bases for V and 5 bases for J; bases not matched to a gene: 3. Germline-derived CDR1 and CDR2 are SGHTS and YDEGEE. The CDR3 runs 13 residues. This clone has a handful of counts. Its matching antigen is unknown. Some clones are missing from TCRdb's copy, which holds only in-frame ones; the method was immunoSEQ multiplex PCR. The sample holds approximately 65,000 clones; 84% are singletons and the top ten take 4.5% to 5.5%. CD4+CD25+CD127- Tregs, CD4+CD25- non-Tregs, CD4 and CD8 cells were sorted. The sequence was collected from a human donor in good health. The chain employs TRBV5-8 and TRBJ2-5; 9 nucleotides align to TRBD2. Sequenced input: CD4+ T cells from blood. The CDR3 reads CASSPSGEETQYF. Here the CDR3 DNA reads TGTGCCAGCAGCCCTAGCGGGGAGGAGACCCAGTACTTC.